This entry describes one T cell receptor beta chain. Libraries were prepared by immunoSEQ multiplex PCR; TCRdb keeps only in-frame clonotypes and omits some of them. This sample has about 460,000 clones, with 80% to 90% found just once. Germline CDR1 is LGHDT and CDR2 is YNNKEL (reference sequence). The length of the CDR3 is 15 residues. V was pared by 2 bases and J by 6 bases, with 16 bases between. This specimen comes from a study of Ad26.COV2.S vaccination and SARS-CoV-2 variants. Treatment meaning: roughly 19 received Ad26.COV2.S at low or high dose, single or two shots; 5 received placebo; per-sample allocation not given. On day 63 after the first injection, vaccine and placebo recipients gave samples.

The sequence came from a person aged 18 to 59 who received the Ad26.COV2.S COVID-19 vaccine or a placebo. The sample consisted of peripheral blood, taken in a trial of Ad26.COV2.S vaccine versus placebo. This sequence joins TRBV3-1 (or the pseudogene TRBV3-2) and TRBJ1-1; D might be TRBD1 (5 bases). This CDR3 reads CASSQRGRAAAEAFF. Written as DNA, the CDR3 is TGTGCCAGCAGCCAAAGGGGAAGGGCGGCGGCTGAAGCTTTCTTT.